The 5 T cell receptor beta chains below all came from one sample that was sequenced in a study of memory CD4+ T cells and cytomegalovirus serostatus. Single viable CD3+CD4+CD8-CD45RO+ cells were sorted as the memory CD4+ T cells. Measured with immunoSEQ multiplex PCR; TCRdb has only the in-frame clones, and not every one. The sample yields 50,000 or so clones, around 85% seen once. Sample: memory CD4+ T cells from blood. Receptor source: an adult in good health and CMV-seronegative.

V is TRBV7-2 and J is TRBJ2-3; 12 nucleotides align to TRBD2. From germline, CDR1 is SGHTA and CDR2 FQGNSA. V shed 5 bases and J 2 bases; nucleotides not matched to a gene: 5. This CDR3 has 16 residues. For the CDR3, the DNA is TGTGCCAGCAGCGTCACTAGCGGGGGGAACACAGATACGCAGTATTTT. This translates into CASSVTSGGNTDTQYF.

The rearrangement uses TRBV29-1 and TRBJ1-2, with D unclear. The germline V and J ends were trimmed by 6 bases and 7 bases, with 27 bases remaining between them. The CDR3 spans 16 residues. CDR1 is SQVTM, CDR2 ANQGSEA, per germline. In DNA form, the CDR3 reads TGCAGCGTCGGATCCCTAATCCGGGGTTCGGCCAGTGGCTACACCTTC. Its protein product is CSVGSLIRGSASGYTF.

This chain joins TRBV4-1 and TRBJ2-7; D is ambiguous. The length of the CDR3 is 13 residues. Trimming shortened V by 0 bases and J by 3 bases, and 6 bases separated the two germline ends. CDR1 and CDR2 from the germline V gene are MGHRA and YSYEKL. The CDR3 coding sequence is TGCGCCAGCAGCCAAGAACCGGGCTACGAGCAGTACTTC. This sequence encodes CASSQEPGYEQYF.

The chain combines TRBV11-2 with TRBJ2-3, with TRBD1 matching 9 bases. CDR3 length equals 15 residues. The trim removed 4 bases at V and 6 bases at J, leaving 8 bases unmatched. Germline CDR1 reads SGHAT; CDR2 reads FQNNGV. The CDR3 is CASSSNRGRRDTQYF. CDR3 DNA: TGTGCCAGCAGCTCAAACAGGGGGCGAAGGGATACGCAGTATTTT.

The chain is built from TRBV18 and TRBJ1-2, with 8 bases fitting TRBD1. The CDR3 extends over 14 amino acids. Germline V gene data show CDR1 as KGHSH and CDR2 as LQKENI. Germline trimming cut 5 bases from V and 4 bases from J; bases unmatched to any gene: 6. The CDR3 sequence: CASSVTGEGYGYTF. CDR3 nucleotides: TGTGCCAGCTCAGTGACAGGGGAAGGCTATGGCTACACCTTC.